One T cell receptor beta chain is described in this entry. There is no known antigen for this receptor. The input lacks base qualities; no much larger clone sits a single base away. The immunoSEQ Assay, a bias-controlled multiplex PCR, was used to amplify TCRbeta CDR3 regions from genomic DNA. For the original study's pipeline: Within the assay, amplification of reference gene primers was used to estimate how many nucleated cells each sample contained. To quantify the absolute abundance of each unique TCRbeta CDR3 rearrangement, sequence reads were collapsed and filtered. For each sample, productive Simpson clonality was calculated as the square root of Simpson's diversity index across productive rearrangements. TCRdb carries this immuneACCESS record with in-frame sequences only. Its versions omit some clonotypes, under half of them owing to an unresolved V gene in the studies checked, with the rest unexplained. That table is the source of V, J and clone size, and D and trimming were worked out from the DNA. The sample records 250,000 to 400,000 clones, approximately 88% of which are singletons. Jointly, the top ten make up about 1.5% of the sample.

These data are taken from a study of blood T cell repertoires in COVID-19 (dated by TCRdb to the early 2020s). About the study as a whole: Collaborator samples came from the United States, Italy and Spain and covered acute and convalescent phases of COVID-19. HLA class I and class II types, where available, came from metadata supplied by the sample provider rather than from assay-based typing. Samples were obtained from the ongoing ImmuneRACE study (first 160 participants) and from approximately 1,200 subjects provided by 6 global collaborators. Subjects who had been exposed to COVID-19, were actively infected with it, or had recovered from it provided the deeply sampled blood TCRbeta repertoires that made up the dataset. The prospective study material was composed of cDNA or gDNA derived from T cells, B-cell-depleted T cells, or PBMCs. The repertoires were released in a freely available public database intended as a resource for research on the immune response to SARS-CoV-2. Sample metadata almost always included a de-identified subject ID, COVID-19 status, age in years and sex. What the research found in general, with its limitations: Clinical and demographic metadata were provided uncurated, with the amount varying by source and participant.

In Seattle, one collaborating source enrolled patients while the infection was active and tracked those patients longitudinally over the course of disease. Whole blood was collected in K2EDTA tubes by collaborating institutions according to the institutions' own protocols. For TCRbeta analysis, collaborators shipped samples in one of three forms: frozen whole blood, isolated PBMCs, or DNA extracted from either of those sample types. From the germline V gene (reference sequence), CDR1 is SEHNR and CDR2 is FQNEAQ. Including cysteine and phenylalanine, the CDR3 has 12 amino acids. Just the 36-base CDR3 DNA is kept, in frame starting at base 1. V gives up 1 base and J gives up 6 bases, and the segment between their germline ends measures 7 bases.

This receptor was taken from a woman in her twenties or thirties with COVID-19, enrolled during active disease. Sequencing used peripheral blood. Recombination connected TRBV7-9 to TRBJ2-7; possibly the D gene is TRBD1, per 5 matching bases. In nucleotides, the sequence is TGTGCCAGCAGCTTAGTGGGGCCCGAGCAGTACTTC. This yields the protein CASSLVGPEQYF.